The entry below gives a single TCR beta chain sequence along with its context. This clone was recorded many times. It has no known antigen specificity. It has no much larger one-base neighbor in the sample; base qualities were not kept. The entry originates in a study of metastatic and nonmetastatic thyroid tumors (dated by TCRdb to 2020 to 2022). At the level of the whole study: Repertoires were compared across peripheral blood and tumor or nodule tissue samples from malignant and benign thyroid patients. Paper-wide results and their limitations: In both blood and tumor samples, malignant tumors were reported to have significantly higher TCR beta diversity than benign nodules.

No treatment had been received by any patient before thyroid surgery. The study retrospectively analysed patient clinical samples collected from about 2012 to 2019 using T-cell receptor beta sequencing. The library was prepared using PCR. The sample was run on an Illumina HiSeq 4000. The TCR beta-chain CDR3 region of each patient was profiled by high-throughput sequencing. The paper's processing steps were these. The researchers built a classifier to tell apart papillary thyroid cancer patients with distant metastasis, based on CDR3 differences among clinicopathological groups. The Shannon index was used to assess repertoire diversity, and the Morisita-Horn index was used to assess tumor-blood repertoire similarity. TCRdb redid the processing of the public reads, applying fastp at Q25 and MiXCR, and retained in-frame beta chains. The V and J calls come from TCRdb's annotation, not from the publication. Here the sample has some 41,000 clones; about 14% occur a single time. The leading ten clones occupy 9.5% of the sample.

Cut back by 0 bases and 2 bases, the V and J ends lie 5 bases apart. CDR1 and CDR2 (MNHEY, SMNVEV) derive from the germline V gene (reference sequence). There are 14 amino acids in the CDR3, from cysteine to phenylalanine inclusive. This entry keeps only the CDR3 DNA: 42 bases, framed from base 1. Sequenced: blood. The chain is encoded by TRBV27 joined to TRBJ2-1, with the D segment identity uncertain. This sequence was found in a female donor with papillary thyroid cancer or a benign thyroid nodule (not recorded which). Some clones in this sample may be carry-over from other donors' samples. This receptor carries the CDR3 CASSLSLTYNEQFF. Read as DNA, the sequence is TGTGCCAGCAGTTTATCGCTAACCTACAATGAGCAGTTCTTC.